This T cell receptor beta chain was sequenced for a study of T cells in Graves' hyperthyroidism and ophthalmopathy. Across the whole study: Peripheral blood was obtained at initial diagnosis, preceding any treatment.

Template material for amplifying TCR beta CDR3 regions consisted of RNA transcripts. An initial round of RT-PCR targeting the TCR CDR3 relied on the HTBI primer set. MiXCR, applied by TCRdb to the multiplex PCR reads, yields one record per CDR3 protein. The sample records roughly 500,000 distinct CDR3 sequences, about 20% being singletons. Germline V gene data show CDR1 as KGHDR and CDR2 as SFDVKD. V gave up 8 bases and J gave up 4 bases, with 9 bases separating them. This CDR3 spans 12 amino acids. Findings and limits, study-wide: Median prediction lead before ophthalmopathy onset was around seven months with the model. Most thyroid clonotypes expanded above 0.001 appeared in blood too.

Comment on this clonotype: The antigen is not known.

PBMCs came from 10 ml fresh peripheral blood. The sequenced sample consisted of blood. The sequence was collected from a woman aged 70-85 years with Graves' ophthalmopathy. This chain connects TRBV24-1 to TRBJ2-3; D remains unclear. The CDR3 sequence: CATNRCADTQYF. The DNA of the CDR3 is TGTGCCACCAATCGATGTGCAGATACGCAGTATTTT.